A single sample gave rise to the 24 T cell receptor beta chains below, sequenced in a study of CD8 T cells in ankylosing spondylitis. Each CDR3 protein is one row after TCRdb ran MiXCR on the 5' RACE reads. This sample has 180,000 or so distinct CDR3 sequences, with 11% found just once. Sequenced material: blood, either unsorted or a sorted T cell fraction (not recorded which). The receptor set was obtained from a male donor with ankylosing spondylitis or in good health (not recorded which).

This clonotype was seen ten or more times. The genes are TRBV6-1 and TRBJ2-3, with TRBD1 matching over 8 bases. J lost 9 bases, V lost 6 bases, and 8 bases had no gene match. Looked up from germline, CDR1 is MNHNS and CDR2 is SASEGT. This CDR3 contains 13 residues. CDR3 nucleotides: TGTGCCAGCAGGGAGAACAGGGGGTACACGCAGTATTTT. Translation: CASRENRGYTQYF.

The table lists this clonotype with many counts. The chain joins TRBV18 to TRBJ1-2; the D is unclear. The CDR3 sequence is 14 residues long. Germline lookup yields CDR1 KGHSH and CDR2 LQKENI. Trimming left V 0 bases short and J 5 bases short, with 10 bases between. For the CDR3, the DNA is TGTGCCAGCTCACCACCAGTTCTGAGTTATGGCTACACCTTC. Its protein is CASSPPVLSYGYTF.

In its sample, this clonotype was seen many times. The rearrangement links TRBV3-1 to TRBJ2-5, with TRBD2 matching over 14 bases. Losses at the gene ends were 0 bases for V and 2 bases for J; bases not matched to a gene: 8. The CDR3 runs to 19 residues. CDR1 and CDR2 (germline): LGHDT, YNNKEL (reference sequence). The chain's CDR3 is CASSQEPWTSGGPQETQYF. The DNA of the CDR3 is TGTGCCAGCAGCCAAGAACCTTGGACTAGCGGGGGGCCACAAGAGACCCAGTACTTC.

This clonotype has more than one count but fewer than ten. This CDR3 reads CASSQPHSGNEKLFF. In DNA, the CDR3 is TGCGCCAGCAGCCAACCCCATAGTGGGAATGAAAAACTGTTTTTT. This chain uses TRBV4-1 with TRBJ1-4; D ambiguous. This CDR3 spans 15 amino acids. The V gene's germline CDR1 is MGHRA and CDR2 YSYEKL. V was shortened by 2 bases and J by 5 bases, with 12 bases between the two germline ends.

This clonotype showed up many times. CDR3 coding DNA: TGTGCCAGCAGTTTGGGGCAGCCCCAGCATTTT. It codes for CASSLGQPQHF. The chain uses TRBV12-3 or TRBV12-4 and TRBJ1-5; the D is unclear. The V gene lost 3 bases and the J gene lost 7 bases, with 4 bases spanning the gap. This CDR3 contains 11 residues.

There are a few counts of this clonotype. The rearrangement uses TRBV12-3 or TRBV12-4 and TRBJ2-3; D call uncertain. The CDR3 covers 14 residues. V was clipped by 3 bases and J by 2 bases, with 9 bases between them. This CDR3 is CASSLVDPTDTQYF. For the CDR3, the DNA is TGTGCCAGCAGTTTGGTAGATCCCACAGATACGCAGTATTTT.

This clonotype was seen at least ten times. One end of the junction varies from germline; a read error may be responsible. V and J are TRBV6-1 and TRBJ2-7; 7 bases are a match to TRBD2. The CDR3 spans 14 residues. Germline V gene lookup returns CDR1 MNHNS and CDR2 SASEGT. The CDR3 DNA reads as TGTGCCAGCAGCGAAGTGGGGGGGTCCTACGAGCAGTACTTC. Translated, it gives CASSEVGGSYEQYF.

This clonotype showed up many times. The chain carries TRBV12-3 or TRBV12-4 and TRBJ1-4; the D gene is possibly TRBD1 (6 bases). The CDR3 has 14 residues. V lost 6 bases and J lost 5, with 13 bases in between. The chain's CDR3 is CASREGERNEKLFF. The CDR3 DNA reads TGTGCCAGCAGGGAGGGGGAGCGGAATGAAAAACTGTTTTTT.

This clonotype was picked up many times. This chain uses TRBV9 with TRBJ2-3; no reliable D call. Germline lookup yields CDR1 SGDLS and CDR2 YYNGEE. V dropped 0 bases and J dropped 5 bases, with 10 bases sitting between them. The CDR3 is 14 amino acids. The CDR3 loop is CASSVGPELDTQYF. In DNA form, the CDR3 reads TGTGCCAGCAGCGTAGGTCCAGAATTAGATACGCAGTATTTT.

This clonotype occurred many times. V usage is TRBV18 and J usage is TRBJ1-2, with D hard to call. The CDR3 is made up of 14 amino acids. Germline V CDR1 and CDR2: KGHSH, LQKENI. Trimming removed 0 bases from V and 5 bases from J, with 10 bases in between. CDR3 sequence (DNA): TGTGCCAGCTCACCACCGGCAACCGCTTATGGCTACACCTTC. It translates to CASSPPATAYGYTF. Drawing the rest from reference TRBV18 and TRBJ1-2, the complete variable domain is NAGVMQNPRHLVRRRGQEARLRCSPMKGHSHVYWYRQLPEEGLKFMVYLQKENIIDESGMPKERFSAEFPKEGPSILRIQQVVRGDSAAYFCASSPPATAYGYTFGSGTRLTVV.

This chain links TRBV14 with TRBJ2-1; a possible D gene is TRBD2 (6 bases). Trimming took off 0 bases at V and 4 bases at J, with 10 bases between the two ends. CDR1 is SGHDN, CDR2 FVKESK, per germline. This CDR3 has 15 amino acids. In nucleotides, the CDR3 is TGTGCCAGCAGCCAAGAACCGGGAGCTTACAATGAGCAGTTCTTC. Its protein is CASSQEPGAYNEQFF.

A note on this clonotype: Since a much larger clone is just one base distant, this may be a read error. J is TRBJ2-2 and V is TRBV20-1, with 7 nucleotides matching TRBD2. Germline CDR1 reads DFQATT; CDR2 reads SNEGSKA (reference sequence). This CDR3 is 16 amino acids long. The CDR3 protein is CSAVPLGRENTGERFF. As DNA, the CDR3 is TGCAGTGCCGTCCCCCTGGGGCGGGAGAACACCGGGGAGCGGTTTTTT.

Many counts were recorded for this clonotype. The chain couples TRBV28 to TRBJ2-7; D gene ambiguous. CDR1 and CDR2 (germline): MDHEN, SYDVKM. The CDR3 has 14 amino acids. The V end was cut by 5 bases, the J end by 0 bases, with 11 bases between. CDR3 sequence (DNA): TGTGCCAGCAGTGATGGGCACCTCTCCTACGAGCAGTACTTC. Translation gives CASSDGHLSYEQYF.

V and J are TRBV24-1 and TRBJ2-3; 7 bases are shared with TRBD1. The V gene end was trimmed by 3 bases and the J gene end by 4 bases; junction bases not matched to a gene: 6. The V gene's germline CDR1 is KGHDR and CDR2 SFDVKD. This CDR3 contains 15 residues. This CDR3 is CATSDATGSSDTQYF. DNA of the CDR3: TGTGCCACCAGTGATGCGACAGGGTCGTCAGATACGCAGTATTTT.

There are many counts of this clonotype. The CDR3 bases are TGTGCCAGCATGGGGGGAGTGGAAGAAAAACTGTTTTTT. It is translated as CASMGGVEEKLFF. This chain links TRBV27 with TRBJ1-4, with D possibly matching TRBD1 (5 bases). V was trimmed by 7 bases and J by 8 bases, leaving 14 bases between them. The length of the CDR3 is 13 residues. CDR1 and CDR2 (germline): MNHEY, SMNVEV (reference sequence).

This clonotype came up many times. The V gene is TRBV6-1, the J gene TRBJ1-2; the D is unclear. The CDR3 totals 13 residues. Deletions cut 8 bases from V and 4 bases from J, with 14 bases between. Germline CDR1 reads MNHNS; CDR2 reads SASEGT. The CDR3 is CASREEASYGYTF. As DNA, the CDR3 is TGTGCCAGCCGAGAGGAGGCCAGCTATGGCTACACCTTC.

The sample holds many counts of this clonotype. This chain's CDR3 is CSANHQTSGRDNEQFF. CDR3 nucleotides: TGCAGTGCTAACCACCAGACTAGCGGGAGGGACAATGAGCAGTTCTTC. This rearrangement joins TRBV20-1 to TRBJ2-1; TRBD2 matches at 14 bases. The length of the CDR3 is 16 residues. The trim removed 4 bases at V and 5 bases at J, leaving 7 bases unmatched. The germline CDR1 and CDR2 sequences are DFQATT and SNEGSKA (reference sequence).

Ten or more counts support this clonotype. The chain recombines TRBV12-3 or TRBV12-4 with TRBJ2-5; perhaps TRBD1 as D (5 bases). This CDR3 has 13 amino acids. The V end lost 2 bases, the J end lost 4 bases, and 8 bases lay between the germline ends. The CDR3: CASSLPGLETQYF. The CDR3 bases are TGTGCCAGCAGTTTACCAGGGTTAGAGACCCAGTACTTC.

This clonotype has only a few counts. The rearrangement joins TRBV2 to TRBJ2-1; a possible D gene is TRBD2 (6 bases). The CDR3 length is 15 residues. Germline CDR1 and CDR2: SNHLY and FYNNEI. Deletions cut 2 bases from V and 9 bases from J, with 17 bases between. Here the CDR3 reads CASSERLALGIEQFF. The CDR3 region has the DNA TGTGCCAGCAGTGAACGGCTAGCGTTGGGAATTGAGCAGTTCTTC.

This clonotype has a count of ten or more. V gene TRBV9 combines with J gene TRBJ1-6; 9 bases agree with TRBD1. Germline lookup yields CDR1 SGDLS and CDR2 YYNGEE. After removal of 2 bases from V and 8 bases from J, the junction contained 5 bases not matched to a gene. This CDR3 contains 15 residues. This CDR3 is CASSVSGTGYSPLHF. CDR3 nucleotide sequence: TGTGCCAGCAGCGTTTCCGGGACAGGGTATTCACCCCTCCACTTT. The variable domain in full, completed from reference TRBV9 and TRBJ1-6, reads DSGVTQTPKHLITATGQRVTLRCSPRSGDLSVYWYQQSLDQGLQFLIQYYNGEERAKGNILERFSAQQFPDLHSELNLSSLELGDSALYFCASSVSGTGYSPLHFGNGTRLTVT.

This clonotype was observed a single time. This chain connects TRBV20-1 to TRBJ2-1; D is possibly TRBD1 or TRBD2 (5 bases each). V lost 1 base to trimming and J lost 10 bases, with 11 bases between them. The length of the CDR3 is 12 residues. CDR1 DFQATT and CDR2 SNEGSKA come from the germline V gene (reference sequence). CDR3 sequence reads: CSARASGREQFF. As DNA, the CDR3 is TGCAGTGCTAGAGCGTCGGGGCGGGAGCAGTTCTTC.

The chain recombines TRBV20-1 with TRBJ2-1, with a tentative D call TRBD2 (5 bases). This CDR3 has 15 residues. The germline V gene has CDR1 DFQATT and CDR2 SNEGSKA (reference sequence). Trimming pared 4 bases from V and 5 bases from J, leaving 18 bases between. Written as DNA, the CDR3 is TGCAGTGCTACAGGAGAGGGAGTCCTCGACAATGAGCAGTTCTTC. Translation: CSATGEGVLDNEQFF.

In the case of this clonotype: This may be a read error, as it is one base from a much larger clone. The CDR3 coding sequence is TGCTGTGCTAGAGATTTGAGGGGTACTAGCACAGATACGCAGTATTTT. Protein product: CCARDLRGTSTDTQYF. The chain couples TRBV20-1 to TRBJ2-3; the D call may be TRBD1 or TRBD2 (5 bases each). The germline V gene has CDR1 DFQATT and CDR2 SNEGSKA (reference sequence). This CDR3 has 16 residues.

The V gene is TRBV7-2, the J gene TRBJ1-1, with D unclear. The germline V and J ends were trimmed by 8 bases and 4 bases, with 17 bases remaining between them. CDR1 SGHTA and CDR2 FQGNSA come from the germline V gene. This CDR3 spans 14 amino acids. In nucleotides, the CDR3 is TGTGCCAGCCTGGGAGGTTCCCTGAGCACTGAAGCTTTCTTT. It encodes CASLGGSLSTEAFF.